The T cell receptor beta chain described here comes from a study of HIV-infected children after antiretroviral therapy interruption. RNA-based 3' RACE libraries used unique molecular identifiers. In TCRdb, the 3' RACE reads were re-called with MiXCR into one record per CDR3 protein. The sample carries 70,000 to 90,000 distinct CDR3 sequences, approximately 6.9% recorded once. The V gene end was trimmed by 4 bases and the J gene end by 3 bases; junction bases not matched to a gene: 5. Germline values: CDR1 WNHNN, CDR2 SYGVQD (reference sequence). This CDR3 region has 16 residues. This clonotype came up a few times. Treatment here: PENTA 11 planned treatment interruption arm or continuous ART arm.

The genes are TRBV10-1 and TRBJ2-2; 10 positions match TRBD1. The specimen was CD45RA+ CD4+ T cells from PBMCs, pooled from several time points, collected from a donor given antiretroviral therapy, either interrupted or continuous. Sample subset: naive CD4+ CD45RA+ CD45RO- T cells. The origin of this receptor is a pool of human donors with HIV. The CDR3 coding sequence is TGCGCCAGCAGTGTCTCCGGGACAGGGGACACCGGGGAGCTGTTTTTT. Protein: CASSVSGTGDTGELFF.